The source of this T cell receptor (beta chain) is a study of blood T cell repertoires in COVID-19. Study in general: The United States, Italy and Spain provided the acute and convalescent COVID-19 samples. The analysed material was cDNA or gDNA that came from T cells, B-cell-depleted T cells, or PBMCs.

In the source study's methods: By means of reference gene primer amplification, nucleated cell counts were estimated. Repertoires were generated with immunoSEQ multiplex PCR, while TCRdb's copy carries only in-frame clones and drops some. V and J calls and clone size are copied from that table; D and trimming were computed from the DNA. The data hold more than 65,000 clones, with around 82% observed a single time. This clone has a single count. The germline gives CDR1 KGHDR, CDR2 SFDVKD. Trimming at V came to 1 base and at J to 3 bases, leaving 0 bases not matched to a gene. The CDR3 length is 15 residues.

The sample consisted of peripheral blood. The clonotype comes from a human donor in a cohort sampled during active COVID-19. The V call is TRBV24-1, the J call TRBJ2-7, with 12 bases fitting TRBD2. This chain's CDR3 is CATSDLLAGGYEQYF. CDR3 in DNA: TGTGCCACCAGTGATTTACTAGCGGGGGGCTACGAGCAGTACTTC.